Listed here is a single T cell receptor beta chain. The data derive from a study of blood T cell repertoires in COVID-19. Background on the study: Nucleic acid was either cDNA or gDNA, and it came from T cells, B-cell-depleted T cells, or PBMCs.

Per the original data handling: Estimates of nucleated cell counts were drawn from the amplification of reference gene primers. Sequencing was performed with immunoSEQ multiplex PCR; in TCRdb, only in-frame clones are kept and a portion is missing. V and J calls and clone size are copied from that table; D and trimming were computed from the DNA. The table records roughly 260,000 clones, over 80% of them present only once. The germline CDR1 and CDR2 sequences are MGHDK and SYGVNS. Trimming removed 5 bases from V and 3 bases from J, with 5 bases in between. The CDR3 totals 13 residues. The sequence was collected from a woman aged 25 to 39 with acute COVID-19. The rearrangement links TRBV25-1 to TRBJ1-6, with D hard to call. Input material: PBMCs or T cells enriched from blood (not recorded which). The CDR3 nucleotides are TGTGCCAGCAGTTCCAACTATAATTCACCCCTCCACTTT. Its translation: CASSSNYNSPLHF.